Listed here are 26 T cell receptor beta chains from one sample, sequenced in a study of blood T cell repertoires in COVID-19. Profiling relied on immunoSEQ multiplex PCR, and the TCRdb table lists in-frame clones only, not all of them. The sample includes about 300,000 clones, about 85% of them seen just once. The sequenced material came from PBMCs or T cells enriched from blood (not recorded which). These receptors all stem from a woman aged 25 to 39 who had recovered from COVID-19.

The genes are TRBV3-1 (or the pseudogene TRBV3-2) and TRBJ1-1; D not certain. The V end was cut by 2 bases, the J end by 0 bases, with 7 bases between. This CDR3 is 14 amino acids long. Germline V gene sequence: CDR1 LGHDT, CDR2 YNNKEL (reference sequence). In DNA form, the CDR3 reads TGTGCCAGCAGCCAATCAGAATTGAACACTGAAGCTTTCTTT. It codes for CASSQSELNTEAFF.

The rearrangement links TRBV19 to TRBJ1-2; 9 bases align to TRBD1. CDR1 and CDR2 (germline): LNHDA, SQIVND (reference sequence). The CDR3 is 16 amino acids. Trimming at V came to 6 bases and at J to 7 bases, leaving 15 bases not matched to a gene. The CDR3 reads CASRRPTGTGLGGYTF. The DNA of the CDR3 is TGTGCCAGTAGAAGACCGACCGGGACAGGGCTTGGTGGCTACACCTTC.

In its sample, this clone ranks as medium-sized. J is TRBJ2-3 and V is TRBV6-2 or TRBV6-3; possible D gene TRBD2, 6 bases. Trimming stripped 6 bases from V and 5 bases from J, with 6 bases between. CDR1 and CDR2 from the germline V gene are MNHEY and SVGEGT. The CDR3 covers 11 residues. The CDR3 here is CASSGRDTQYF. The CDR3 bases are TGTGCCAGCAGCGGGAGAGATACGCAGTATTTT.

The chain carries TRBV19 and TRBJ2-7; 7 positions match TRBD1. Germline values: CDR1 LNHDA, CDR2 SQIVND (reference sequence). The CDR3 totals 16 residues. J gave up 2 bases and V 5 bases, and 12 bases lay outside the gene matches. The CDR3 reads CASSSSGTAATYEQYF. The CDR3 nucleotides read TGTGCCAGTAGTTCCTCCGGGACAGCTGCGACCTACGAGCAGTACTTC.

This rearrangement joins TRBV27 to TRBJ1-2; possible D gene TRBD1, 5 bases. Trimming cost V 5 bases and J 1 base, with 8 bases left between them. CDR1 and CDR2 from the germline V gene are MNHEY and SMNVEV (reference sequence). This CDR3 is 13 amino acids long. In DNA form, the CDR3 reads TGTGCCAGCAGTGACAGATATAACTATGGCTACACCTTC. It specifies CASSDRYNYGYTF.

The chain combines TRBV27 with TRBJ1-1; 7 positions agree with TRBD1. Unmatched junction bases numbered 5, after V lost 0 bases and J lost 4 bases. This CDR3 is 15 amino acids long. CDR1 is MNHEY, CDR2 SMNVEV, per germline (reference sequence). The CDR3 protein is CASSLSRTGRTEAFF. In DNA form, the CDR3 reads TGTGCCAGCAGTTTATCGCGGACAGGTCGCACTGAAGCTTTCTTT.

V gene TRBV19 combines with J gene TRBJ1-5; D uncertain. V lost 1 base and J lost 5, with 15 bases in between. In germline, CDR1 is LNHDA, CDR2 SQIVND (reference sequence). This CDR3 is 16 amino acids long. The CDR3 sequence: CASSIVGALADQPQHF. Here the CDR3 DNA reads TGTGCCAGTAGTATAGTTGGAGCACTAGCGGATCAGCCCCAGCATTTT.

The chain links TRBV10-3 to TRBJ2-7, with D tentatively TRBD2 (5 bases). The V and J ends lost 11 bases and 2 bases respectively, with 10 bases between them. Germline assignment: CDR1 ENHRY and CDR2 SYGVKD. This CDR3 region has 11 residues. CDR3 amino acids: CAAKGAYEQYF. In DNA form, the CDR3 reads TGTGCCGCTAAGGGAGCCTACGAGCAGTACTTC.

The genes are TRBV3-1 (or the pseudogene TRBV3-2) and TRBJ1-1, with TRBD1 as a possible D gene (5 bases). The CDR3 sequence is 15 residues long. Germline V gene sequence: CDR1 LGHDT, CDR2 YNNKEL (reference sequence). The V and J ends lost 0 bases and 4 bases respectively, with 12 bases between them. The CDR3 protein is CASSQDLGGGTEAFF. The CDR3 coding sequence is TGTGCCAGCAGCCAAGATCTTGGGGGAGGCACTGAAGCTTTCTTT.

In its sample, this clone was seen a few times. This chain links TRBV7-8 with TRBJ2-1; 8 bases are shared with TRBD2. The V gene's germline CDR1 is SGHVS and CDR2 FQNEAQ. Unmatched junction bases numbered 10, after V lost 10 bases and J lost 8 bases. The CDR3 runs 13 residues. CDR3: CATTGGVFDEQFF. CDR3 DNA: TGTGCCACTACCGGGGGGGTGTTCGATGAGCAGTTCTTC.

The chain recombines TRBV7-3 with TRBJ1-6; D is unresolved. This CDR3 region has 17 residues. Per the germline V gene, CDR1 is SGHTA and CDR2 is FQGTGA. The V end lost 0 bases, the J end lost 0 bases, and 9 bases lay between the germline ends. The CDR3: CASSLTGAPSYNSPLHF. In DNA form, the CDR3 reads TGTGCCAGCAGCTTAACGGGCGCACCCTCCTATAATTCACCCCTCCACTTT.

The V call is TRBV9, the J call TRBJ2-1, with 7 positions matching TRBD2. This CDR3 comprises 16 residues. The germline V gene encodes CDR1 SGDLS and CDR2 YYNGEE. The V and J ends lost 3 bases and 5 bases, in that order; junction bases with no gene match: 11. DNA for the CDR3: TGTGCCAGCAGCGCCGCCCCTGCGGGGGTAAACAATGAGCAGTTCTTC. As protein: CASSAAPAGVNNEQFF.

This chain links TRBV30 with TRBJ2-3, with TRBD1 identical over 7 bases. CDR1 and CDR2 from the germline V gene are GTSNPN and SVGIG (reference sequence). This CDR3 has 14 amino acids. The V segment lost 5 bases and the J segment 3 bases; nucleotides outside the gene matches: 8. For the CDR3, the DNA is TGTGCCTGGGGTGAGGGGGCCTTAACAGATACGCAGTATTTT. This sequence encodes CAWGEGALTDTQYF.

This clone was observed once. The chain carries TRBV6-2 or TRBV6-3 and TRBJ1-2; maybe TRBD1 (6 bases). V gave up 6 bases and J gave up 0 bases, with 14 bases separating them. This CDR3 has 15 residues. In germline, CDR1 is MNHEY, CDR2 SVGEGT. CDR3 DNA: TGTGCCAGCAGCATTGACAGGCCCTCTAACTATGGCTACACCTTC. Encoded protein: CASSIDRPSNYGYTF.

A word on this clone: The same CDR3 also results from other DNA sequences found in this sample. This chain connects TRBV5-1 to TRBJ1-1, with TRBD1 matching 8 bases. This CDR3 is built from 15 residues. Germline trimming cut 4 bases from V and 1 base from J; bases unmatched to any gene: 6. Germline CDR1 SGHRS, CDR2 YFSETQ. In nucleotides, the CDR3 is TGCGCCAGCAGCAGAACCGGGACAGGGAACACTGAAGCTTTCTTT. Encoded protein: CASSRTGTGNTEAFF. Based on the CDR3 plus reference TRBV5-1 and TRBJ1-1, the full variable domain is KAGVTQTPRYLIKTRGQQVTLSCSPISGHRSVSWYQQTPGQGLQFLFEYFSETQRNKGNFPGRFSGRQFSNSRSEMNVSTLELGDSALYLCASSRTGTGNTEAFFGQGTRLTVV.

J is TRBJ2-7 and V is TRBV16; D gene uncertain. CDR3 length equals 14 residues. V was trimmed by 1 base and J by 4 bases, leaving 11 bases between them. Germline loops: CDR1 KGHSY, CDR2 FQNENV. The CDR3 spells CASSQFGPYYEQYF. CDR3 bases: TGTGCCAGCAGCCAATTTGGGCCATATTACGAGCAGTACTTC.

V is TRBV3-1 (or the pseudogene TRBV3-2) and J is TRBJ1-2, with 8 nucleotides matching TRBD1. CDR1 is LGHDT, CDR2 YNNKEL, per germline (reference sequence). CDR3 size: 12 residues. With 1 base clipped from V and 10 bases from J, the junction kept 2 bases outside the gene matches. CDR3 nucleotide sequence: TGTGCCAGCAGCCAAGCGGACAGGGCCTACACCTTC. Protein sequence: CASSQADRAYTF.

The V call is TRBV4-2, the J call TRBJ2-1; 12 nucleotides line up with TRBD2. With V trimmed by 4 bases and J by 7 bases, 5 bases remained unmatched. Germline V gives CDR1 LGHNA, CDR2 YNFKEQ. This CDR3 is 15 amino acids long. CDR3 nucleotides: TGTGCCAGCAGCCCCCCTAGCGGGGGGGCAAATGAGCAGTTCTTC. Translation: CASSPPSGGANEQFF.

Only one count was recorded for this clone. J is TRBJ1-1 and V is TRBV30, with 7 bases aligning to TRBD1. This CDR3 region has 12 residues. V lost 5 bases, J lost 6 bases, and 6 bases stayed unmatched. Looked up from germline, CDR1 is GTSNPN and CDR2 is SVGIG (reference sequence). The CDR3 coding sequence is TGTGCCTGGGGCAGGGGGTCCGCTGAAGCTTTCTTT. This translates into CAWGRGSAEAFF.

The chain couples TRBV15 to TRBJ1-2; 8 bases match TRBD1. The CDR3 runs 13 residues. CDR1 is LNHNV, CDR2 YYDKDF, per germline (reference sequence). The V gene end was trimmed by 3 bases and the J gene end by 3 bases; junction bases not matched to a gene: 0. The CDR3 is CATSRDRDYGYTF. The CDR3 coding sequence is TGTGCCACCAGCAGGGACAGGGACTATGGCTACACCTTC. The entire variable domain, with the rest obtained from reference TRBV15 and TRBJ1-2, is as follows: DAMVIQNPRYQVTQFGKPVTLSCSQTLNHNVMYWYQQKSSQAPKLLFHYYDKDFNNEADTPDNFQSRRPNTSFCFLDIRSPGLGDTAMYLCATSRDRDYGYTFGSGTRLTVV.

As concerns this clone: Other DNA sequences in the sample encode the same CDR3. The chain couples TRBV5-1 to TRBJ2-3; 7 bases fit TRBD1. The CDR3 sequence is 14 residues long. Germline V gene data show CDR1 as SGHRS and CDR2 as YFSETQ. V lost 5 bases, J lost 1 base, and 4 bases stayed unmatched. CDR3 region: CASRPGQGTDTQYF. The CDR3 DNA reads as TGCGCCAGCAGACCTGGACAGGGCACAGATACGCAGTATTTT.

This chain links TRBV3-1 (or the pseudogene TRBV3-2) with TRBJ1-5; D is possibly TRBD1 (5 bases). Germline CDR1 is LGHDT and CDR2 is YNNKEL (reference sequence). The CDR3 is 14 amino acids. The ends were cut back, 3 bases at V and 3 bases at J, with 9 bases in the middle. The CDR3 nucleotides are TGTGCCAGCAGCCAGCGGGGCTCCAATCAGCCCCAGCATTTT. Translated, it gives CASSQRGSNQPQHF.

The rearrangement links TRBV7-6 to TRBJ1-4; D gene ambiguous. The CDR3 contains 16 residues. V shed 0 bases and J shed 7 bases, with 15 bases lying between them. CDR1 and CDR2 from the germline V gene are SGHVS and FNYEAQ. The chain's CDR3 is CASSLARGVVGEKLFF. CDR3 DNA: TGTGCCAGCAGCTTAGCGCGCGGGGTGGTTGGTGAAAAACTGTTTTTT.

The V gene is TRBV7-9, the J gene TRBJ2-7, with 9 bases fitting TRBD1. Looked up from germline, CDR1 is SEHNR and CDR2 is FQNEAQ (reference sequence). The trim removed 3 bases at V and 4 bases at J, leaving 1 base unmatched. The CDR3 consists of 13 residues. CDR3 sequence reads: CASSLTGGYEQYF. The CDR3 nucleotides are TGTGCCAGCAGCTTGACAGGGGGTTACGAGCAGTACTTC.

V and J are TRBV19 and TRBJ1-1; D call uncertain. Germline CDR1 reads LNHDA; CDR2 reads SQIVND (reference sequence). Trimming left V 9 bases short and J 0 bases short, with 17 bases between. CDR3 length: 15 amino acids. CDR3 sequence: CASIISSEMNTEAFF. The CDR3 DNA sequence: TGTGCCAGCATCATCTCCAGCGAAATGAACACTGAAGCTTTCTTT.

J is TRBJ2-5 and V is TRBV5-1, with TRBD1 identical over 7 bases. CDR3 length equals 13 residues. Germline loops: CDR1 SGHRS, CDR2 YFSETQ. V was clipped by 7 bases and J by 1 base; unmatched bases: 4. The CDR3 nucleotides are TGCGCCAGCGCCGGACAGGCCCAAGAGACCCAGTACTTC. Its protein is CASAGQAQETQYF.